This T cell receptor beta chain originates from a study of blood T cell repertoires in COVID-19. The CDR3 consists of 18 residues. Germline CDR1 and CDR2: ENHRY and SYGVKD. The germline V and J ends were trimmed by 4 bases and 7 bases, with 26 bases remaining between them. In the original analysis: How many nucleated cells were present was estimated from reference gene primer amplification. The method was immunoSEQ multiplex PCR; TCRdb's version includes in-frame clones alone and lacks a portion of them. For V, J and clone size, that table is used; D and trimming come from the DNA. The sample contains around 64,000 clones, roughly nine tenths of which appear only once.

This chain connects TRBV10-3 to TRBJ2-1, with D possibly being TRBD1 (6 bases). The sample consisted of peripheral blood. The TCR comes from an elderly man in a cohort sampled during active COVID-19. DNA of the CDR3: TGTGCCATCAGTGGCGAGGGAGAAGGCACAGGGCGGTTTAATGAGCAGTTCTTC. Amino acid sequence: CAISGEGEGTGRFNEQFF.